These T cell receptor beta chains were read from a single sample in a study of blood T cell repertoires in COVID-19. Assay used: immunoSEQ multiplex PCR; TCRdb lists only in-frame clones, some missing. The data hold over 10,000 clones, with around 82% observed a single time. Material for sequencing was peripheral blood. The receptor set was obtained from a human donor in a cohort sampled during active COVID-19. The CDR3 runs from the conserved cysteine through the conserved F or W. The order of the fields is J gene, clone size, V gene, CDR3 length, D gene, CDR3 protein, CDR3 DNA. D genes are given only for firm matches. The size field is filled for only some rows; it gives once, few, many or a size class.

>TRBJ1-5|-|TRBV18|16|TRBD1
CASSSWGTGRNQPQHF
TGTGCCAGCTCAAGCTGGGGGACAGGTCGCAATCAGCCCCAGCATTTT
>TRBJ1-1|-|TRBV7-3|14|-
CASSLYSSAEGAFF
TGTGCCAGCAGCTTATATTCCTCCGCCGAGGGAGCTTTCTTT
>TRBJ2-7|-|TRBV6-2/TRBV6-3|14|-
CASSYPDYSYEQYF
TGTGCCAGCAGTTACCCGGACTACTCCTACGAGCAGTACTTC
>TRBJ1-2|-|TRBV12-3/TRBV12-4|12|-
CASSRQVYGYTF
TGTGCCAGCAGTAGACAGGTCTATGGCTACACCTTC
>TRBJ1-3|-|TRBV7-9|13|-
CASTLQGGNTIYF
TGTGCCAGCACCCTTCAGGGAGGAAACACCATATATTTT
>TRBJ1-2|-|TRBV5-4|13|-
CASSLSGNYGYTF
TGTGCCAGCAGCTTGTCAGGGAACTATGGCTACACCTTC
>TRBJ2-1|-|TRBV11-3|17|-
CASSPSLGGPLGGEQFF
TGTGCCAGCAGCCCTAGTTTAGGAGGGCCCCTCGGCGGTGAGCAGTTCTTC
>TRBJ2-7|-|TRBV3-1/TRBV3-2|17|TRBD2
CASSQDRPSGGPDEQYF
TGTGCCAGCAGCCAAGATCGGCCGAGCGGGGGGCCGGACGAGCAGTACTTC
>TRBJ2-5|-|TRBV28|15|-
CASSPFRGYRGAQYF
TGTGCCAGCAGTCCCTTCCGGGGCTACCGCGGGGCCCAGTACTTC
>TRBJ2-4|once|TRBV18|16|-
CASSPLAGLAKNIQYF
TGTGCCAGCTCACCACTGGCAGGGCTAGCCAAAAACATTCAGTACTTC
>TRBJ1-1|-|TRBV7-2|12|-
CASSLFLTEAFF
TGTGCCAGCAGCTTATTTCTCACTGAAGCTTTCTTT
>TRBJ1-3|medium-sized|TRBV1|15|-
CTSSQNRVSGNTIYF
TGCACCAGCAGCCAAAACCGGGTCTCTGGAAACACCATATATTTT
>TRBJ2-5|-|TRBV5-4|16|TRBD2
CASSSGGRAGVETQYF
TGTGCCAGCAGCTCCGGGGGGCGAGCGGGGGTGGAGACCCAGTACTTC
>TRBJ2-3|-|TRBV18|13|-
CASSPGLGDTQYF
TGTGCCAGCTCACCGGGGCTGGGAGATACGCAGTATTTT
>TRBJ2-5|-|TRBV28|15|-
CASSPSRAGKKTQYF
TGTGCCAGCAGCCCCTCTCGGGCAGGGAAAAAGACCCAGTACTTC
>TRBJ1-5|-|TRBV11-2|13|-
CASSSSGIQPQHF
TGTGCCAGCAGCAGTTCGGGGATTCAGCCCCAGCATTTT
>TRBJ2-3|-|TRBV11-3|15|TRBD2
CASSKAGSGTDTQYF
TGTGCCAGCAGCAAAGCGGGGAGCGGCACAGATACGCAGTATTTT
>TRBJ2-1|-|TRBV7-9|14|-
CASSLGTSHNEQFF
TGTGCCAGCAGCTTGGGGACAAGTCACAATGAGCAGTTCTTC
>TRBJ2-2|-|TRBV4-2|15|TRBD1
CASSQDRGRAGELFF
TGTGCCAGCAGCCAAGACAGGGGGCGCGCCGGGGAGCTGTTTTTT
>TRBJ1-1|-|TRBV6-5|14|-
CASRVLAVNTEAFF
TGTGCCAGTAGAGTGTTAGCTGTGAACACTGAAGCTTTCTTT
>TRBJ2-7|-|TRBV6-5|14|TRBD1
CASSSDRGLYEQYF
TGTGCCAGCAGTTCCGACAGGGGGCTCTACGAGCAGTACTTC
>TRBJ1-1|-|TRBV6-5|13|-
CASRQYQGTEAFF
TGTGCCAGTAGACAGTACCAGGGGACTGAAGCTTTCTTT
>TRBJ1-1|-|TRBV5-1|14|-
CASSSGTLNTEAFF
TGCGCCAGCAGTTCAGGCACTTTGAACACTGAAGCTTTCTTT
>TRBJ1-1|-|TRBV7-2|14|TRBD1
CASSYQGVNTEAFF
TGTGCCAGCAGTTACCAGGGGGTGAACACTGAAGCTTTCTTT
>TRBJ1-5|-|TRBV5-8|13|-
CASNPQYVQPQHF
TGTGCCAGCAACCCCCAGTATGTTCAGCCCCAGCATTTT
>TRBJ1-2|-|TRBV7-8|15|-
CASSSYPRGTYGYTF
TGTGCCAGCAGCTCCTATCCCAGGGGAACCTATGGCTACACCTTC
>TRBJ2-1|-|TRBV5-4|17|TRBD2
CASSPKLAGATYNEQFF
TGTGCCAGCAGTCCAAAACTAGCGGGGGCAACCTACAATGAGCAGTTCTTC
>TRBJ2-5|-|TRBV9|16|TRBD2
CASSVGASGEGETQYF
TGTGCCAGCAGCGTAGGGGCTAGCGGGGAGGGAGAGACCCAGTACTTC
>TRBJ1-2|-|TRBV7-2|17|TRBD1
CASSLALGQGAGYGYTF
TGTGCCAGCAGCTTAGCGCTAGGTCAGGGGGCTGGCTATGGCTACACCTTC
>TRBJ2-5|-|TRBV5-4|16|-
CASSFGVLGPQETQYF
TGTGCCAGCAGCTTCGGGGTATTAGGGCCTCAAGAGACCCAGTACTTC
>TRBJ1-6|large|TRBV6-1|15|-
CASSESGDGGSPLHF
TGTGCCAGCAGTGAAAGCGGGGACGGCGGTTCGCCCCTCCACTTT
>TRBJ1-2|-|TRBV28|16|-
CASSPLGGETGYGYTF
TGTGCCAGCAGTCCATTAGGGGGAGAAACCGGCTATGGCTACACCTTC
>TRBJ1-4|-|TRBV7-8|17|TRBD1
CASSLKKGTERNEKLFF
TGTGCCAGCAGCTTAAAAAAAGGGACAGAAAGAAATGAAAAACTGTTTTTT
>TRBJ1-2|once|TRBV5-5|14|-
CASSLGTVNYGYTF
TGTGCCAGCAGCTTGGGAACGGTGAACTATGGCTACACCTTC
>TRBJ1-4|-|TRBV4-1|15|-
CASSQVGVAGEKLFF
TGCGCCAGCAGCCAAGTCGGGGTGGCGGGCGAAAAACTGTTTTTT
>TRBJ1-3|-|TRBV3-1/TRBV3-2|15|-
CASSRRGPVENTIYF
TGTGCCAGCAGCCGAAGGGGCCCAGTGGAAAACACCATATATTTT
>TRBJ2-2|-|TRBV6-5|13|TRBD1
CASSSWTGGELFF
TGTGCCAGCAGTTCCTGGACAGGCGGGGAGCTGTTTTTT
>TRBJ1-5|-|TRBV19|18|-
CASSPSGFTISGNQPQHF
TGTGCCAGTAGTCCTTCAGGGTTTACGATTTCTGGCAATCAGCCCCAGCATTTT
>TRBJ2-1|-|TRBV11-2|13|TRBD1
CASSSDRDNEQFF
TGTGCCAGCAGCTCGGACAGGGACAATGAGCAGTTCTTC
>TRBJ2-3|-|TRBV27|16|TRBD2
CASSLFSRGGGDTQYF
TGTGCCAGCAGTTTATTCTCGCGGGGGGGCGGAGATACGCAGTATTTT
>TRBJ1-2|-|TRBV6-5|13|-
CASTPAGLGGYTF
TGTGCCAGCACCCCCGCTGGACTGGGGGGCTACACCTTC
>TRBJ1-6|-|TRBV27|17|-
CASSYGEFAGRNSPLHF
TGTGCCAGCAGTTATGGGGAGTTTGCGGGCAGGAATTCACCCCTCCACTTT
>TRBJ1-4|-|TRBV5-4|14|-
CASSSTGMHEKLFF
TGTGCCAGCAGCTCCACGGGGATGCATGAAAAACTGTTTTTT
>TRBJ2-3|-|TRBV9|15|TRBD2
CASSDAGGLTDTQYF
TGTGCCAGCAGCGATGCGGGGGGACTCACAGATACGCAGTATTTT
>TRBJ2-5|-|TRBV7-9|14|-
CASSPPGVQETQYF
TGTGCCAGCAGCCCCCCCGGGGTCCAAGAGACCCAGTACTTC
>TRBJ2-1|-|TRBV12-3/TRBV12-4|13|-
CASSTGWYNEQFF
TGTGCCAGCAGCACAGGGTGGTACAATGAGCAGTTCTTC
>TRBJ1-2|few|TRBV15|14|-
CATSRNRNNYGYTF
TGTGCCACCAGCAGAAACAGGAATAACTATGGCTACACCTTC
>TRBJ1-2|-|TRBV4-3|16|-
CASSQGQARTYYGYTF
TGCGCCAGCAGCCAAGGCCAAGCACGGACATACTATGGCTACACCTTC
>TRBJ2-7|once|TRBV7-6|15|TRBD1
CASSFLGTGDYEQYF
TGTGCCAGCAGCTTTCTCGGGACAGGGGATTATGAGCAGTACTTC
>TRBJ2-7|-|TRBV3-1/TRBV3-2|15|-
CASSQEGHPNYEQYF
TGTGCCAGCAGCCAAGAGGGACATCCAAACTACGAGCAGTACTTC
>TRBJ2-5|-|TRBV5-6|13|-
CASNFLGPETQYF
TGTGCCAGCAATTTCCTGGGGCCAGAGACCCAGTACTTC
>TRBJ1-5|-|TRBV28|12|-
CASSFGGQPQHF
TGTGCCAGCAGTTTCGGAGGGCAGCCCCAGCATTTT
>TRBJ1-6|-|TRBV5-6|16|TRBD1
CASSLLGQGTGSPLHF
TGTGCCAGCAGTTTACTGGGACAGGGAACGGGGTCACCCCTCCACTTT
>TRBJ2-7|few|TRBV5-1|13|-
CASSWGPVYEQYF
TGCGCCAGCAGCTGGGGGCCGGTCTACGAGCAGTACTTC
>TRBJ2-2|-|TRBV4-3|18|TRBD2
CASSQELAGPINTGELFF
TGCGCCAGCAGCCAAGAGCTAGCGGGGCCGATAAACACCGGGGAGCTGTTTTTT
>TRBJ2-2|few|TRBV9|13|-
CASGRANTGELFF
TGTGCCAGCGGGCGGGCGAACACCGGGGAGCTGTTTTTT
>TRBJ1-4|-|TRBV6-5|15|TRBD1
CASRADRGANEKLFF
TGTGCCAGCAGGGCGGACAGGGGAGCTAATGAAAAACTGTTTTTT
>TRBJ2-5|-|TRBV7-2|16|TRBD2
CASSLRGGGSPETQYF
TGTGCCAGCAGCTTAAGGGGCGGGGGGAGCCCTGAGACCCAGTACTTC